This T cell receptor beta chain was observed in a study of blood T cell repertoires in COVID-19. Turning to the study itself: Spain, Italy and the United States supplied samples that represented acute and convalescent COVID-19. Sources were T cells, B-cell-depleted T cells, or PBMCs; the material itself was cDNA or gDNA.

Authors' analysis steps: How many nucleated cells were present was estimated from reference gene primer amplification. Sequenced by immunoSEQ multiplex PCR; TCRdb stores in-frame clones only, minus some. The D gene and trimming were derived from the DNA, and the V and J assignments and clone size from that table. The sample lists under 150,000 clones, roughly 79% occurring once. Trimming cost V 4 bases and J 4 bases, with 15 bases left between them. CDR1 and CDR2 (germline): SGHDT, YYEEEE. CDR3 length equals 14 residues. Sequenced input: peripheral blood. The chain joins TRBV5-6 to TRBJ2-7, with D maybe TRBD1 (6 bases). This TCR was sampled from a human donor in a cohort sampled during active COVID-19. CDR3 nucleotides: TGTGCCAGCAGCCCCTTCGGGACACTGTACGAGCAGTACTTC. It specifies CASSPFGTLYEQYF.